One sample yielded the 26 T cell receptor beta chains listed below, sequenced in a study of T cell responses to AZD1222 COVID-19 vaccine. Produced via immunoSEQ multiplex PCR; TCRdb's table is partial and in-frame only. The sample holds approximately 140,000 clones, more than 85% seen once. The sequenced sample was peripheral blood, obtained on day 0 of AZD1222 vaccination. The receptor source for this set is an adult in good health.

J is TRBJ2-5 and V is TRBV4-1, with 10 nucleotides matching TRBD2. Per the germline V gene, CDR1 is MGHRA and CDR2 is YSYEKL. This CDR3 has 17 residues. The trim removed 5 bases at V and 2 bases at J, leaving 11 bases unmatched. CDR3 sequence reads: CASSSSHSGRSQETQYF. The CDR3 DNA reads TGCGCCAGCAGCTCTTCACATAGCGGGAGGTCTCAAGAGACCCAGTACTTC.

The chain recombines TRBV6-2 or TRBV6-3 with TRBJ2-3; 9 nucleotides match TRBD2. Germline V lookup: CDR1 MNHEY, CDR2 SVGEGT. This CDR3 has 16 amino acids. Unmatched junction bases numbered 16, after V lost 7 bases and J lost 8 bases. The DNA of the CDR3 is TGTGCCAGCACCCCGGCTGGCGGGAGGGAGCAAGTTACGCAGTATTTT. It is translated as CASTPAGGREQVTQYF.

A remark on this clone: One end of the junction does not line up with germline, which may come from a read error. This chain links TRBV7-7 with TRBJ2-1; D uncertain. CDR3 length: 16 amino acids. Germline CDR1 SSHAT, CDR2 FNYEAQ (reference sequence). The CDR3 loop reads CASSLGLSPLRNEQFF. The DNA of the CDR3 is TGTGCTAGCAGCTTAGGGTTGTCTCCTCTCCGCAATGAGCAGTTCTTC.

This clone appeared once. This chain connects TRBV5-8 to TRBJ2-3; TRBD1 aligns across 7 bases. Losses at the gene ends were 3 bases for V and 1 base for J; bases not matched to a gene: 5. The germline gives CDR1 SGHTS, CDR2 YDEGEE. CDR3 size: 15 residues. The CDR3 DNA is TGTGCCAGCAGCTCACAGGGGCTACGCACAGATACGCAGTATTTT. This sequence encodes CASSSQGLRTDTQYF.

This chain uses TRBV5-6 with TRBJ1-1; tentative D call: TRBD1 (5 bases). The CDR3 has 15 residues. Germline V CDR1 and CDR2: SGHDT, YYEEEE. Between the trimmed V and J ends, which lost 4 bases and 6 bases, there was a span of 19 bases. CDR3 coding DNA: TGTGCCAGCAGCCGAATTGAGGAAGGAGGGGCTGAAGCTTTCTTT. This codes for CASSRIEEGGAEAFF. The full variable domain, with the rest looked up from reference TRBV5-6 and TRBJ1-1, is DAGVTQSPTHLIKTRGQQVTLRCSPKSGHDTVSWYQQALGQGPQFIFQYYEEEERQRGNFPDRFSGHQFPNYSSELNVNALLLGDSALYLCASSRIEEGGAEAFFGQGTRLTVV.

V and J are TRBV24-1 and TRBJ2-3, with 8 bases lining up with TRBD1. CDR1 and CDR2 (germline): KGHDR, SFDVKD. The V and J ends lost 4 bases and 4 bases, in that order; junction bases with no gene match: 6. CDR3 length: 15 amino acids. The CDR3, as DNA: TGTGCCACCAGTGACTCGACAGGGGTCCCAGATACGCAGTATTTT. Amino acid sequence: CATSDSTGVPDTQYF.

This chain uses TRBV4-1 with TRBJ1-2, with 7 bases aligning to TRBD1. The V gene's germline CDR1 is MGHRA and CDR2 YSYEKL. Trimming cost V 4 bases and J 1 base; bases outside gene matches: 15. The CDR3 has 18 residues. The CDR3 spells CASSLRDDREHFNYGYTF. CDR3 sequence (DNA): TGCGCCAGCAGCCTACGTGACGACAGGGAACATTTTAACTATGGCTACACCTTC.

This chain connects TRBV27 to TRBJ1-4; D gene unclear. V was shortened by 2 bases and J by 10 bases, with 11 bases between the two germline ends. Germline V gene sequence: CDR1 MNHEY, CDR2 SMNVEV (reference sequence). The CDR3 consists of 13 residues. CDR3 residues: CASSLVPSAKLFF. The CDR3 nucleotides are TGTGCCAGCAGTTTAGTCCCTTCAGCAAAACTGTTTTTT. The full variable domain, its missing parts supplied by reference TRBV27 and TRBJ1-4, is EAQVTQNPRYLITVTGKKLTVTCSQNMNHEYMSWYRQDPGLGLRQIYYSMNVEVTDKGDVPEGYKVSRKEKRNFPLILESPSPNQTSLYFCASSLVPSAKLFFGSGTQLSVL.

This sequence joins TRBV12-5 and TRBJ1-4, with D hard to call. Germline V CDR1 and CDR2: LGHNT, FRNRAP. Trimming pared 3 bases from V and 4 bases from J, leaving 18 bases between. The CDR3 is 17 amino acids. CDR3 in amino acids: CASGFIPDGMLNEKLFF. CDR3 in DNA: TGTGCTAGTGGTTTTATCCCCGACGGAATGCTTAATGAAAAACTGTTTTTT. The full variable domain, completed using reference TRBV12-5 and TRBJ1-4, is DARVTQTPRHKVTEMGQEVTMRCQPILGHNTVFWYRQTMMQGLELLAYFRNRAPLDDSGMPKDRFSAEMPDATLATLKIQPSEPRDSAVYFCASGFIPDGMLNEKLFFGSGTQLSVL.

The V and J genes are TRBV2 and TRBJ2-5; 9 positions agree with TRBD1. The CDR3 length is 15 residues. The V gene's germline CDR1 is SNHLY and CDR2 FYNNEI. Trimming took 6 bases from V and 4 from J; bases not matched to a gene: 9. In DNA, the CDR3 is TGTGCCAGCAGCCCGCCCGGGACAGGGATAGAGACCCAGTACTTC. Amino acid sequence: CASSPPGTGIETQYF.

The gene calls are TRBV6-5 and TRBJ1-2, with D possibly matching TRBD1 (6 bases). Between the trimmed V and J ends, which lost 6 bases and 0 bases, there was a span of 14 bases. Germline loops: CDR1 MNHEY, CDR2 SVGAGI. There are 15 residues in the CDR3. CDR3 coding DNA: TGTGCCAGCAGATCCGGGACACCAGCTAACTATGGCTACACCTTC. This translates into CASRSGTPANYGYTF.

The chain combines TRBV2 with TRBJ2-2, with D maybe TRBD1 (6 bases). The CDR3 runs 14 residues. CDR1 and CDR2 (germline): SNHLY, FYNNEI. V was trimmed by 6 bases and J by 1 base, leaving 9 bases between them. The CDR3 is CASRQGMNTGELFF. Written as DNA, the CDR3 is TGTGCCAGCAGACAGGGAATGAACACCGGGGAGCTGTTTTTT.

The CDR3: CASSPPGPPNTEAFF. In DNA form, the CDR3 reads TGTGCCAGCTCACCACCCGGACCGCCGAACACTGAAGCTTTCTTT. The chain combines TRBV18 with TRBJ1-1; no reliable D call. CDR3 length equals 15 residues. Trimming removed 0 bases from V and 1 base from J, with 9 bases in between. CDR1 is KGHSH and CDR2 is LQKENI in the germline V gene.

The gene calls are TRBV12-3 or TRBV12-4 and TRBJ1-1; possible D gene TRBD1, 6 bases. The V end lost 1 base, the J end lost 10 bases, and 7 bases lay between the germline ends. CDR3 length: 11 residues. The CDR3 loop reads CASSLGGAAFF. The CDR3 DNA reads as TGTGCCAGCAGTTTAGGGGGGGCAGCTTTCTTT.

The chain is built from TRBV3-1 (or the pseudogene TRBV3-2) and TRBJ1-2; TRBD1 agrees at 7 bases. This CDR3 region has 16 residues. After removal of 0 bases from V and 3 bases from J, the junction contained 7 bases not matched to a gene. Germline V gene sequence: CDR1 LGHDT, CDR2 YNNKEL (reference sequence). The DNA of the CDR3 is TGTGCCAGCAGCCAAGACAGGGGGAGCTTGCACTATGGCTACACCTTC. It encodes CASSQDRGSLHYGYTF.

The chain links TRBV7-2 to TRBJ1-4, with unresolved D. The germline gives CDR1 SGHTA, CDR2 FQGNSA. CDR3 size: 13 residues. The V end was cut by 7 bases, the J end by 4 bases, with 10 bases between. The CDR3 nucleotides read TGTGCCAGCACCCTCCAGTTTAATGAAAAACTGTTTTTT. This translates into CASTLQFNEKLFF.

The chain is built from TRBV11-2 and TRBJ1-2; 8 bases fit TRBD1. The germline gives CDR1 SGHAT, CDR2 FQNNGV. The CDR3 runs 16 residues. V shed 2 bases, J shed 2 bases, and the junction held 7 bases outside the gene matches. The CDR3 DNA follows: TGTGCCAGCAGCTTAAGACAGGGGAACTCCAACTATGGCTACACCTTC. It yields the protein CASSLRQGNSNYGYTF.

The chain is built from TRBV18 and TRBJ1-2; 7 bases agree with TRBD1. V gave up 3 bases and J gave up 6 bases; unmatched junction bases: 13. CDR1 is KGHSH and CDR2 is LQKENI in the germline V gene. The CDR3 has 16 amino acids. DNA of the CDR3: TGTGCCAGCTCACCCGCTGTTATAGACAGGGTGCATGGCTACACCTTC. Amino acid sequence: CASSPAVIDRVHGYTF.

The chain recombines TRBV6-2 or TRBV6-3 with TRBJ1-2, with D tentatively TRBD1 (5 bases). The V and J ends lost 4 bases and 4 bases respectively, with 13 bases between them. The CDR3 totals 14 residues. Germline-derived CDR1 and CDR2 are MNHEY and SVGEGT. The CDR3 region has the DNA TGTGCCAGCAGTTCCCCGGGACCCCTCTATGGCTACACCTTC. This translates into CASSSPGPLYGYTF.

The V gene is TRBV9, the J gene TRBJ1-2; D ambiguous. Germline V gene sequence: CDR1 SGDLS, CDR2 YYNGEE. The CDR3 length is 13 residues. The V end lost 4 bases, the J end lost 2 bases, and 9 bases lay between the germline ends. The CDR3 reads CASSYDQNYGYTF. CDR3 sequence (DNA): TGTGCCAGCAGCTACGACCAGAACTATGGCTACACCTTC.

The chain combines TRBV7-8 with TRBJ1-5; possible D gene TRBD1, 5 bases. The CDR3 totals 16 residues. Trimming removed 5 bases at V and 1 base at J, with 15 bases between. Germline values: CDR1 SGHVS, CDR2 FQNEAQ. The CDR3 sequence is CASSLIGGFSNQPQHF. The CDR3 nucleotides read TGTGCCAGCAGCCTAATCGGGGGATTCAGCAATCAGCCCCAGCATTTT.

The chain couples TRBV5-1 to TRBJ2-3; D not resolved. V lost 1 base and J 0 bases, leaving 12 bases between the germline ends. The CDR3 totals 16 residues. Germline CDR1 SGHRS, CDR2 YFSETQ. The CDR3 reads CASSLSQSSSTDTQYF. CDR3 coding DNA: TGCGCCAGCAGCTTGTCTCAGTCGTCTAGCACAGATACGCAGTATTTT.

This clone occurred a few times. Other DNA sequences in this specimen translate into the identical CDR3. The gene calls are TRBV9 and TRBJ2-1; D is perhaps TRBD1 or TRBD2 (6 bases each). Trimming pared 0 bases from V and 4 bases from J, leaving 11 bases between. The CDR3 extends over 15 amino acids. CDR1 and CDR2 (germline): SGDLS, YYNGEE. CDR3 sequence (DNA): TGTGCCAGCAGCGTAGAAGGGGGGCGTTACAATGAGCAGTTCTTC. Translating it yields CASSVEGGRYNEQFF.

The chain employs TRBV2 and TRBJ1-1; the D is unclear. V was pared by 1 base and J by 5 bases, with 8 bases between. This CDR3 is built from 13 residues. The germline gives CDR1 SNHLY, CDR2 FYNNEI. In DNA, the CDR3 is TGTGCCAGCAGTGAAGGGGGTGGAACTGAAGCTTTCTTT. Protein sequence: CASSEGGGTEAFF.

The rearrangement links TRBV11-3 to TRBJ1-1; perhaps TRBD1 as D (5 bases). CDR1 SGHNT and CDR2 YENEEA come from the germline V gene. With 4 bases removed from V and 1 base from J, the gap between germline ends came to 7 bases. The CDR3 contains 13 residues. CDR3 sequence reads: CASSSRANTEAFF. In DNA, the CDR3 is TGTGCCAGCAGCTCCAGGGCGAACACTGAAGCTTTCTTT.

This rearrangement joins TRBV11-3 to TRBJ1-1; D possibly corresponds to TRBD1 (6 bases). Between the trimmed V and J ends, which lost 2 bases and 1 base, there was a span of 14 bases. The CDR3 extends over 16 amino acids. The germline gives CDR1 SGHNT, CDR2 YENEEA. CDR3 residues: CASSLYSAGENTEAFF. The CDR3 nucleotides are TGTGCCAGCAGCTTATATTCGGCAGGGGAGAACACTGAAGCTTTCTTT. Full variable domain (rest looked up from reference TRBV11-3 and TRBJ1-1): EAGVVQSPRYKIIEKKQPVAFWCNPISGHNTLYWYLQNLGQGPELLIRYENEEAVDDSQLPKDRFSAERLKGVDSTLKIQPAELGDSAVYLCASSLYSAGENTEAFFGQGTRLTVV.